This TCR beta chain was documented in a study of T cell responses to AZD1222 COVID-19 vaccine (dated by TCRdb to the early 2020s). Background on the whole study: AZD1222 recipients with second doses at about 4 weeks or about 12 weeks were pooled, because spike-specific TCR depth and breadth did not differ between schedules. A total of 230 to 250 trial participants underwent TCR sequencing, of whom around 200 received two doses of AZD1222 and around 26 received two doses of the MenACWY control vaccine. Trial participants were enrolled into age subgroups of 18-55, 56-69 and 70-plus years, which contained approximately 150, 30 and 60 TCR-sequenced participants, respectively.

V is reduced by 3 bases and J by 1 base, leaving a spacing of 6 bases between them. The CDR1 and CDR2 encoded by the germline V gene are WSHSY and SAAADI. The CDR3 measures 13 amino acids from cysteine to phenylalanine. Only the CDR3 portion is preserved as DNA: 39 bases, with reading frame beginning at the first base. What the research found in general, with its limitations: Participants were mostly white British and included more females than males, and it was suggested by the authors that clonal diversity may have been underestimated. Only a handful of AZD1222 recipients were SARS-CoV-2 seropositive at baseline, limiting conclusions about previously exposed vaccinees. No day 14 peak-response samples were available, so repertoires were characterized only after the peak T cell response. After two AZD1222 doses, both the breadth and the depth of spike-specific TCRs were significantly higher than at day 0 and than in MenACWY recipients. The vaccine-associated CD4 TCRs covered the entire spike protein, and the dominant responses fell in regions 160-218 and 743-854. The 56-69-year group was small, and its depth increase did not reach significance, likely because of low power. Epitopes outside the regions mutated in the B.1.351 and B.1.1.7 variants were reportedly recognized by nearly half of the unique spike-specific TCRs.

This specimen's time point label, interpreted: baseline before first vaccination. Vaccinee samples came from UK trials COV001 and COV002, including a single-blind randomized controlled phase 2/3 trial of AZD1222 (ChAdOx1 nCoV-19) in healthy adults. For TCRbeta chain sequencing, PBMC samples were collected from trial participants at day 0 and at day 28 after the second dose. The CDR3 regions of human TCRbeta chains were subjected to immunosequencing. The source study handled its data this way. Repertoire TCRs were matched against a reference library of SARS-CoV-2-specific TCRs generated with the MIRA antigen-specificity platform. Breadth meant the fraction of unique TCRs that were SARS-CoV-2-associated, whereas depth meant the fraction of total T cells that were SARS-CoV-2-associated. Using the MIRA data, each spike-specific TCR was mapped to the spike region that the TCR reacts to and placed in a CD4 or CD8 class. Log10-transformed breadth and depth values were compared by one-way ANOVA with Sidak's multiple comparisons tests. As stored in TCRdb, this immuneACCESS dataset retains in-frame rearrangements with V and J assigned. A fraction of the clones does not appear; measured against another copy, unresolved V genes explain less than half of the discrepancy, and the remainder lacks a known reason. V and J calls and clone size come straight from that table; D and trimming were deduced from the DNA. Across this sample there are about 110,000 clones, with about nine tenths seen only once. In total, the top ten clones hold 0.95% to 1.5% of the sample.

Details on this clone: It lacks a known antigen. Base qualities are not recorded, but no much larger clone differs from it by a single base.

The receptor's source is an adult in good health. The sample in question was peripheral blood, obtained on day 0 of AZD1222 vaccination. The sequence is built from TRBV10-2 and TRBJ1-2; the D gene identity is not certain. The CDR3 protein: CASSDTFNYGYTF. The DNA reads TGCGCCAGCAGTGACACCTTTAACTATGGCTACACCTTC.